The 22 T cell receptor beta chains reported below all come from one sample, sequenced in a study of response to subunit inactivated influenza vaccine. TCRdb recomputed calls from the RT-PCR reads with MiXCR, one row per CDR3 protein. The data contain around 750,000 distinct CDR3 sequences, roughly 20% of them singletons. Here the sequenced sample was PBMCs from blood, taken more than 4 days after vaccination. The source of these receptors is a man aged 45-60 years who received an inactivated influenza vaccine.

The chain employs TRBV7-3 and TRBJ2-3; 14 bases match TRBD2. Germline values: CDR1 SGHTA, CDR2 FQGTGA. V gave up 5 bases and J gave up 4 bases; unmatched junction bases: 11. CDR3 length: 18 residues. The DNA for the CDR3 is TGTGCCAGCAGCCTACACTACCGGACTAGCGGGAGGTCAGATACGCAGTATTTT. This gives the protein CASSLHYRTSGRSDTQYF. The variable domain in full, with the rest retrieved from reference TRBV7-3 and TRBJ2-3, is GAGVSQTPSNKVTEKGKYVELRCDPISGHTALYWYRQSLGQGPEFLIYFQGTGAADDSGLPNDRFFAVRPEGSVSTLKIQRTERGDSAVYLCASSLHYRTSGRSDTQYFGPGTRLTVL.

The gene calls are TRBV10-3 and TRBJ2-1; D is possibly TRBD2 (6 bases). The germline V gene encodes CDR1 ENHRY and CDR2 SYGVKD. The CDR3 is 17 residues long. The germline V and J ends were trimmed by 3 bases and 2 bases, with 17 bases remaining between them. CDR3 sequence: CAISDGGRFPAYNEQFF. CDR3 bases: TGTGCCATCAGTGATGGTGGGAGGTTTCCAGCCTACAATGAGCAGTTCTTC.

A few counts support this clonotype. The chain recombines TRBV7-2 with TRBJ2-3; D might be TRBD1 (6 bases). From germline, CDR1 is SGHTA and CDR2 FQGNSA. With 4 bases removed from V and 2 bases from J, the gap between germline ends came to 13 bases. The CDR3 has 15 amino acids. The DNA for the CDR3 is TGTGCCAGCAGCTCCGACAGGACTCCCACAGATACGCAGTATTTT. Protein sequence: CASSSDRTPTDTQYF.

This clonotype was found a few times. This sequence joins TRBV12-3 or TRBV12-4 and TRBJ2-1; 7 positions match TRBD2. The junction had 7 bases not matched to a gene; V was cut back by 1 base and J by 10 bases. The CDR3 extends over 14 amino acids. This CDR3 is CASSLGASGAEQFF. The CDR3 DNA reads as TGTGCCAGCAGTTTAGGCGCTAGCGGCGCCGAGCAGTTCTTC.

This clonotype was picked up a small number of times. This chain uses TRBV20-1 with TRBJ2-4, with D possibly TRBD1 on 6 matching bases. This CDR3 has 15 residues. V lost 6 bases, J lost 2 bases, and 17 bases lay in between. Looked up from germline, CDR1 is DFQATT and CDR2 is SNEGSKA (reference sequence). The CDR3 nucleotides read TGCAGTGCCCGACGGACAGCCGGTACCAAAAACATTCAGTACTTC. This codes for CSARRTAGTKNIQYF.

V usage is TRBV6-6 and J usage is TRBJ1-1; D is ambiguous. CDR3 size: 13 residues. The germline V and J ends were trimmed by 5 bases and 4 bases, with 11 bases remaining between them. The germline gives CDR1 MNHNY, CDR2 SVGAGI (reference sequence). The DNA for the CDR3 is TGTGCCAGCAGTCTCGAGAGGAGCACTGAAGCTTTCTTT. As protein: CASSLERSTEAFF.

This clonotype was counted many times. The rearrangement joins TRBV12-3 or TRBV12-4 to TRBJ1-5, with D unclear. This CDR3 region has 13 residues. V shed 3 bases and J shed 3 bases, with 6 bases lying between them. CDR3 in amino acids: CASSLGHNQPQHF. The CDR3 coding sequence is TGTGCCAGCAGTTTGGGTCACAATCAGCCCCAGCATTTT.

V and J are TRBV4-3 and TRBJ2-1, with unresolved D. The V gene lost 0 bases and the J gene lost 6 bases, with 9 bases spanning the gap. The CDR3 runs to 14 residues. From germline, CDR1 is LGHNA and CDR2 YSLEER. The CDR3 reads CASSQDVLFNEQFF. CDR3 sequence (DNA): TGCGCCAGCAGCCAAGATGTACTTTTCAATGAGCAGTTCTTC.

The chain recombines TRBV5-1 with TRBJ1-5, with D possibly matching TRBD1 (5 bases). The CDR3 has 14 residues. CDR1 and CDR2 (germline): SGHRS, YFSETQ. V was cut by 5 bases and J by 0 bases, with 9 bases left in between. For the CDR3, the DNA is TGCGCCAGCAGTTCGGGGGATAGCAATCAGCCCCAGCATTTT. Encoded protein: CASSSGDSNQPQHF. Drawing the rest from reference TRBV5-1 and TRBJ1-5, the complete variable domain is KAGVTQTPRYLIKTRGQQVTLSCSPISGHRSVSWYQQTPGQGLQFLFEYFSETQRNKGNFPGRFSGRQFSNSRSEMNVSTLELGDSALYLCASSSGDSNQPQHFGDGTRLSIL.

This clonotype was found a few times. The V call is TRBV6-2 or TRBV6-3, the J call TRBJ2-4; 7 nucleotides agree with TRBD2. CDR1 is MNHEY, CDR2 SVGEGT, per germline. V was clipped by 6 bases and J by 3 bases; unmatched bases: 11. The CDR3 consists of 16 residues. CDR3 in amino acids: CASSHPGEGDKNIQYF. The CDR3 nucleotides read TGTGCCAGCAGCCACCCCGGGGAGGGTGACAAAAACATTCAGTACTTC.

The chain carries TRBV12-5 and TRBJ2-3; TRBD1 matches 9 bases. CDR3 length: 16 residues. V shed 6 bases, J shed 4 bases, and the junction held 11 bases outside the gene matches. Germline CDR1 is LGHNT and CDR2 is FRNRAP. CDR3 in amino acids: CASGANPGQGPDTQYF. CDR3 nucleotide sequence: TGTGCTAGTGGCGCAAATCCGGGACAGGGCCCAGATACGCAGTATTTT.

In this sample, this clonotype turned up a few times. The V call is TRBV6-2 or TRBV6-3, the J call TRBJ1-5; the match to TRBD1 covers 8 bases. CDR3 length: 14 amino acids. CDR1 is MNHEY and CDR2 is SVGEGT in the germline V gene. The J segment lost 7 bases and the V segment lost 3 bases, leaving 5 bases of the junction unmatched. CDR3 nucleotides: TGTGCCAGCAGTTATGCGGCAGGGGGCCAGCCCCAGCATTTT. Amino acids: CASSYAAGGQPQHF.

The chain carries TRBV7-2 and TRBJ2-7; maybe TRBD2 (5 bases). CDR3 length: 16 amino acids. V gave up 1 base and J gave up 3 bases, with 16 bases separating them. Germline CDR1 is SGHTA and CDR2 is FQGNSA. The CDR3 coding sequence is TGTGCCAGCAGCTTAGGGCCCGCGGGTTCCCTCTACGAGCAGTACTTC. It is translated as CASSLGPAGSLYEQYF.

Only a few counts were recorded for this clonotype. The chain has TRBV20-1 and TRBJ2-7; D might be TRBD1 (6 bases). V gave up 6 bases and J gave up 0 bases, with 12 bases separating them. The CDR3 length is 13 residues. The germline V gene encodes CDR1 DFQATT and CDR2 SNEGSKA (reference sequence). The CDR3 loop reads CSAHRVSSYEQYF. The CDR3 nucleotides read TGCAGTGCACACAGGGTTAGCTCCTACGAGCAGTACTTC.

V and J are TRBV27 and TRBJ2-7; a possible D gene is TRBD1 (5 bases). The CDR3 sequence is 13 residues long. Germline CDR1 is MNHEY and CDR2 is SMNVEV (reference sequence). The V end was cut by 5 bases, the J end by 1 base, with 9 bases between. The CDR3 is CASSTGHSYEQYF. The DNA for the CDR3 is TGTGCCAGCAGTACCGGACATTCCTACGAGCAGTACTTC.

The chain combines TRBV20-1 with TRBJ2-7, with 8 bases that match TRBD1. The CDR3 length is 13 residues. V dropped 4 bases and J dropped 3; count of bases not matched to a gene: 5. CDR1 DFQATT and CDR2 SNEGSKA come from the germline V gene (reference sequence). In nucleotides, the CDR3 is TGCAGTGCTAATCCTACAGGGGGCTACGAGCAGTACTTC. Translated, it gives CSANPTGGYEQYF.

This clonotype came up a few times. This sequence joins TRBV6-2 or TRBV6-3 and TRBJ2-5; D tentatively fits TRBD1 or TRBD2 (5 bases each). This CDR3 has 15 amino acids. Trimming cost V 0 bases and J 0 bases, with 8 bases left between them. Germline assignment: CDR1 MNHEY and CDR2 SVGEGT. CDR3 DNA sequence: TGTGCCAGCAGTTACTCGGGGGTGTACCAAGAGACCCAGTACTTC. This gives the protein CASSYSGVYQETQYF.

This clonotype was observed a handful of times. The rearrangement uses TRBV7-2 and TRBJ1-1, with D tentatively TRBD1 (5 bases). The CDR3 extends over 14 amino acids. V was pared by 0 bases and J by 4 bases, with 9 bases between. Per the germline V gene, CDR1 is SGHTA and CDR2 is FQGNSA. The CDR3 spells CASSLAQGTTEAFF. The CDR3 coding sequence is TGTGCCAGCAGCTTAGCCCAGGGTACCACTGAAGCTTTCTTT. Full variable domain (outside the CDR3, taken from reference TRBV7-2 and TRBJ1-1): GAGVSQSPSNKVTEKGKDVELRCDPISGHTALYWYRQSLGQGLEFLIYFQGNSAPDKSGLPSDRFSAERTGGSVSTLTIQRTQQEDSAVYLCASSLAQGTTEAFFGQGTRLTVV.

This clonotype appeared a few times. The chain carries TRBV11-2 and TRBJ2-5; no reliable D call. CDR3 size: 14 residues. From germline, CDR1 is SGHAT and CDR2 FQNNGV. V was trimmed by 5 bases and J by 4 bases, leaving 14 bases between them. The CDR3 reads CASSDVGSGETQYF. The CDR3 nucleotides are TGTGCCAGCAGCGATGTGGGCTCGGGAGAGACCCAGTACTTC.

This clonotype appeared a single time. The chain recombines TRBV24-1 with TRBJ2-1; maybe TRBD2 (6 bases). Trimming removed 3 bases at V and 9 bases at J, with 11 bases between. CDR1 and CDR2 (germline): KGHDR, SFDVKD. CDR3 length: 13 residues. CDR3 nucleotides: TGTGCCACCAGTGATGGAGGGAGGACTGAGCAGTTCTTC. Translated: CATSDGGRTEQFF.

The genes are TRBV20-1 and TRBJ2-7; no firm D call. Trimming stripped 8 bases from V and 1 base from J, with 12 bases between. This CDR3 has 12 residues. CDR1 and CDR2 from the germline V gene are DFQATT and SNEGSKA (reference sequence). The CDR3 bases are TGCAGTTCTCTCGATCGATCCTACGAGCAGTACTTC. It specifies CSSLDRSYEQYF.

This clonotype turned up a few times. This chain links TRBV12-3 or TRBV12-4 with TRBJ2-5, with D perhaps being TRBD1 or TRBD2 (6 bases each). The ends were cut back, 6 bases at V and 4 bases at J, with 12 bases in the middle. This CDR3 comprises 13 residues. The CDR3 nucleotides are TGTGCCAGCAGGGAGGGGGGTTTAGAGACCCAGTACTTC. This encodes CASREGGLETQYF.